The 9 T cell receptor beta chains given below trace back to one sample, sequenced in a study of chemoradiotherapy in HPV16-positive cancers. The repertoire was sequenced with immunoSEQ multiplex PCR; TCRdb's copy has only in-frame clones and lacks some. The data show some 25,000 clones, around 94% seen once. The specimen was obtained from a patient who underwent chemoradiotherapy. Receptors were obtained from a human donor with HPV-associated anogenital cancer.

The chain is built from TRBV27 and TRBJ2-4; D is unclear. Germline CDR1 reads MNHEY; CDR2 reads SMNVEV (reference sequence). The CDR3 loop spans 15 amino acids. V dropped 5 bases and J dropped 3 bases, with 14 bases sitting between them. CDR3 residues: CASSQLRNDKNIQYF. Written as DNA, the CDR3 is TGTGCCAGCAGTCAGCTAAGAAACGACAAAAACATTCAGTACTTC.

V and J are TRBV6-5 and TRBJ1-5; tentatively, D is TRBD1 (5 bases). CDR1 and CDR2 from the germline V gene are MNHEY and SVGAGI. The CDR3 is 13 amino acids. V dropped 8 bases and J dropped 5 bases, with 13 bases sitting between them. The CDR3 is CASRWGVDQPQHF. The CDR3 DNA follows: TGTGCCAGCCGGTGGGGGGTGGATCAGCCCCAGCATTTT.

CDR3 loop: CAWSSGRLGGYTF. For the CDR3, the DNA is TGTGCCTGGAGTTCAGGGAGGCTTGGTGGCTACACCTTC. This chain links TRBV30 with TRBJ1-2; weak D call: TRBD1 (5 bases). The CDR3 is 13 amino acids. Trimming took off 2 bases at V and 7 bases at J, with 14 bases between the two ends. CDR1 GTSNPN and CDR2 SVGIG come from the germline V gene (reference sequence).

This clone was found a few times. The gene calls are TRBV7-8 and TRBJ1-5; D is possibly TRBD1 (5 bases). Trimming pared 3 bases from V and 4 bases from J, leaving 7 bases between. CDR3 length equals 13 residues. CDR1 and CDR2 (germline): SGHVS, FQNEAQ. CDR3 sequence reads: CASSLKGNQPQHF. In DNA form, the CDR3 reads TGTGCCAGCAGCTTGAAGGGGAATCAGCCCCAGCATTTT.

The V and J genes are TRBV5-1 and TRBJ2-3, with D possibly being TRBD2 (5 bases). CDR1 is SGHRS and CDR2 is YFSETQ in the germline V gene. The V gene lost 1 base and the J gene lost 2 bases, with 11 bases spanning the gap. This CDR3 comprises 15 residues. CDR3 in amino acids: CASSLHGSSTDTQYF. CDR3 bases: TGCGCCAGCAGCTTGCATGGGAGTTCCACAGATACGCAGTATTTT.

The CDR3 loop reads CASSIQGPDTQYF. The CDR3, as DNA: TGTGCCAGCAGCATACAGGGGCCAGATACGCAGTATTTT. The rearrangement uses TRBV7-8 and TRBJ2-3, with TRBD1 identical over 7 bases. Germline V CDR1 and CDR2: SGHVS, FQNEAQ. CDR3 length: 13 residues. With V trimmed by 5 bases and J by 4 bases, 3 bases remained unmatched.

The rearrangement joins TRBV5-4 to TRBJ1-2, with 9 nucleotides matching TRBD1. The CDR3 totals 14 residues. V shed 4 bases, J shed 5 bases, and the junction held 6 bases outside the gene matches. Germline CDR1 and CDR2: SGHNT and YYREEE (reference sequence). This chain's CDR3 is CASSTPGQGYGYTF. The CDR3, as DNA: TGTGCCAGCAGCACGCCGGGACAGGGTTATGGCTACACCTTC.

This rearrangement joins TRBV5-6 to TRBJ1-2, with 7 bases lining up with TRBD1. V dropped 4 bases and J dropped 2; count of bases not matched to a gene: 5. Germline V lookup: CDR1 SGHDT, CDR2 YYEEEE. The CDR3 spans 14 residues. CDR3 bases: TGTGCCAGCAGCCAGGGCAGGGGGAACTATGGCTACACCTTC. Translation: CASSQGRGNYGYTF.

The gene calls are TRBV2 and TRBJ2-1; 7 bases are a match to TRBD2. V was pared by 5 bases and J by 10 bases, with 8 bases of the junction left unmatched. The CDR3 totals 13 residues. The germline V gene encodes CDR1 SNHLY and CDR2 FYNNEI. CDR3 region: CASSLTSDQEQFF. In nucleotides, the CDR3 is TGTGCCAGCAGTCTCACTAGCGATCAGGAGCAGTTCTTC.